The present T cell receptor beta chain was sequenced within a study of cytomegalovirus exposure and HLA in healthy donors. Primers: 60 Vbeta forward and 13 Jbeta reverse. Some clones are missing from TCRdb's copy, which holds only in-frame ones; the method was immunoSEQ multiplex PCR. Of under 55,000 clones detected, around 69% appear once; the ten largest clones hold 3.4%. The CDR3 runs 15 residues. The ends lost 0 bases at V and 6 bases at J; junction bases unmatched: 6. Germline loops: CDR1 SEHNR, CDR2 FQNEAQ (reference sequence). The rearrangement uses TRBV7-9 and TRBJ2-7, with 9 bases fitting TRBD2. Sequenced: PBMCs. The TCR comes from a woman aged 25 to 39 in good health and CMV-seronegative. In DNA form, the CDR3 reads TGTGCCAGCAGCTTAGCGCTGGGACTAGCCTCCGAGCAGTACTTC. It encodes CASSLALGLASEQYF.